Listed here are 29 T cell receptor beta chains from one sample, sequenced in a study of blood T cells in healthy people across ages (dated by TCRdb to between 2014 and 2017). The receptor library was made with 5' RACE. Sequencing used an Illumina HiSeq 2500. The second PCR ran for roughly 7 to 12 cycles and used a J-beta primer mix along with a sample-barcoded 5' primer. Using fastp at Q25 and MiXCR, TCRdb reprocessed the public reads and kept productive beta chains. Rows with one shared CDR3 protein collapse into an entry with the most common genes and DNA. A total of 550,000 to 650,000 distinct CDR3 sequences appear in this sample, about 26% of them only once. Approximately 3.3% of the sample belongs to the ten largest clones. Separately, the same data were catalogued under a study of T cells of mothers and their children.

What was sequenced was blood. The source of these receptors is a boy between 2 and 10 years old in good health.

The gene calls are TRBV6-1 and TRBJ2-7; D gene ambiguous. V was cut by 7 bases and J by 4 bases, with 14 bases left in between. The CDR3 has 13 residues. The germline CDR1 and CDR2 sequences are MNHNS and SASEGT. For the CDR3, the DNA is TGTGCCAGCACGATAGAACAAACTTACGAGCAGTACTTC. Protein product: CASTIEQTYEQYF.

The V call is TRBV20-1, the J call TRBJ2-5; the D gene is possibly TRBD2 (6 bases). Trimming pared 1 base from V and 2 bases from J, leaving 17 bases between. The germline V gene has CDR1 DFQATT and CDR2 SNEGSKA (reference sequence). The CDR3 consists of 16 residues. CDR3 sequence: CSARAHDLAQQETQYF. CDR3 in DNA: TGCAGTGCTAGAGCCCACGACCTAGCGCAACAAGAGACCCAGTACTTC.

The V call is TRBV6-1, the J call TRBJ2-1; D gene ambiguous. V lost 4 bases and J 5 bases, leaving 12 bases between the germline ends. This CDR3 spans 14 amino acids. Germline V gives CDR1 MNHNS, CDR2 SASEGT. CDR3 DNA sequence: TGTGCCAGCAGTGGAGCACGGGTCGACAATGAGCAGTTCTTC. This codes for CASSGARVDNEQFF.

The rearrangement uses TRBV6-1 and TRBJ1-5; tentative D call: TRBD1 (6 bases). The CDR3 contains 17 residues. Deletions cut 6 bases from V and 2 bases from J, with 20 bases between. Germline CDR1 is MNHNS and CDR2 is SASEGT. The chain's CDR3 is CASSPTRTAWGNQPQHF. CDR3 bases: TGTGCCAGCAGCCCCACCCGGACAGCCTGGGGCAATCAGCCCCAGCATTTT.

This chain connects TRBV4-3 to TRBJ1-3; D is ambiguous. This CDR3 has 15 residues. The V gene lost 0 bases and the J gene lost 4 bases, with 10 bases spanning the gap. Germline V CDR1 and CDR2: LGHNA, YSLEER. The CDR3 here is CASSQDHRSGNTIYF. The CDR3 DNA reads TGCGCCAGCAGCCAAGATCACCGGTCCGGAAACACCATATATTTT.

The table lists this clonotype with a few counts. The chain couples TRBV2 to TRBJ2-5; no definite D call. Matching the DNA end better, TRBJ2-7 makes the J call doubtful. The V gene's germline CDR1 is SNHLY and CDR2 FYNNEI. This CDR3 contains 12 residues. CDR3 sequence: CASSARSYEQYF. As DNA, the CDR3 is TGTGCCAGCAGTGCTCGCTCCTACGAGCAGTACTTC.

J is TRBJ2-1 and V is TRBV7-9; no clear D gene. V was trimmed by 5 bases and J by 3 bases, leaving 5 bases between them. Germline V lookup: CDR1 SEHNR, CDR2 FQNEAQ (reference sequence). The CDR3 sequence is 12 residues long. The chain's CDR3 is CASSGIYNEQFF. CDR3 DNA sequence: TGTGCCAGCAGCGGGATCTACAATGAGCAGTTCTTC. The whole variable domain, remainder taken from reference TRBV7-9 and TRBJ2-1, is DTGVSQNPRHKITKRGQNVTFRCDPISEHNRLYWYRQTLGQGPEFLTYFQNEAQLEKSRLLSDRFSAERPKGSFSTLEIQRTEQGDSAMYLCASSGIYNEQFFGPGTRLTVL.

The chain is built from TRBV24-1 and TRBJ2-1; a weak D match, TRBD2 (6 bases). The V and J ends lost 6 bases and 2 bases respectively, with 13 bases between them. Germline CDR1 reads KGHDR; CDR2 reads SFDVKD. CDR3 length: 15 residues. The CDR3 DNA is TGTGCCACCAGTTTGGCGGGGAAAACCTACAATGAGCAGTTCTTC. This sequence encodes CATSLAGKTYNEQFF.

The CDR3 nucleotides are TGTGCCAGCAGCTTAGCCTGGACAGGGGAGTACCAAGAGACCCAGTACTTC. Translation: CASSLAWTGEYQETQYF. J is TRBJ2-5 and V is TRBV13; 9 nucleotides match TRBD1. The CDR3 loop spans 17 amino acids. The junction had 6 bases not matched to a gene; V was cut back by 1 base and J by 0 bases. CDR1 and CDR2 from the germline V gene are PRHDT and FYEKMQ (reference sequence).

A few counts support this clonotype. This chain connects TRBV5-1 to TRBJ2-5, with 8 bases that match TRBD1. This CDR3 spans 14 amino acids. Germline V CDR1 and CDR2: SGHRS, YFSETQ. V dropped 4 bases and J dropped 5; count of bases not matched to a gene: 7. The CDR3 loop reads CASSGGQGEETQYF. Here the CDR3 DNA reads TGCGCCAGCAGCGGTGGACAGGGAGAGGAGACCCAGTACTTC. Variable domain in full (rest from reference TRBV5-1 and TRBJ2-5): KAGVTQTPRYLIKTRGQQVTLSCSPISGHRSVSWYQQTPGQGLQFLFEYFSETQRNKGNFPGRFSGRQFSNSRSEMNVSTLELGDSALYLCASSGGQGEETQYFGPGTRLLVL.

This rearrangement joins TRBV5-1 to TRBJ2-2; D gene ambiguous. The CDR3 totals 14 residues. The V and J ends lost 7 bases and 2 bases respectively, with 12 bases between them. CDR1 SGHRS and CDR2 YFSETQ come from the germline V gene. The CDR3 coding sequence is TGCGCCAGCCGCCCCTCGCGAAACACCGGGGAGCTGTTTTTT. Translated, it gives CASRPSRNTGELFF.

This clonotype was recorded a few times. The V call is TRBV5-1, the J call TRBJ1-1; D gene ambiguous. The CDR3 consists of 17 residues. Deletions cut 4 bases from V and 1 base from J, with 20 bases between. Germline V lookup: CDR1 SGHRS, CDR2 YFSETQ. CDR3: CASSRQAVGEANTEAFF. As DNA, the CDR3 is TGCGCCAGCAGCCGGCAGGCAGTTGGGGAGGCGAACACTGAAGCTTTCTTT.

CDR3 nucleotides: TGTGCCAGCGCCGGGGAGGGGCACTACGAGCAGTACTTC. Its translation is CASAGEGHYEQYF. The chain recombines TRBV12-3 or TRBV12-4 with TRBJ2-5; 7 bases match TRBD2. The J call is doubtful: the DNA matches TRBJ2-7 better. This CDR3 is 13 amino acids long.

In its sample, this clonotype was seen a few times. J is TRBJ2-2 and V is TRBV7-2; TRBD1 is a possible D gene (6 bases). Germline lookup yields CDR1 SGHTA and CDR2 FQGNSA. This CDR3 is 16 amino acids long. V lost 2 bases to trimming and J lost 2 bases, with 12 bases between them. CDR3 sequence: CASSLPRDINTGELFF. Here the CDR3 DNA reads TGTGCCAGCAGCTTACCCCGGGACATCAACACCGGGGAGCTGTTTTTT.

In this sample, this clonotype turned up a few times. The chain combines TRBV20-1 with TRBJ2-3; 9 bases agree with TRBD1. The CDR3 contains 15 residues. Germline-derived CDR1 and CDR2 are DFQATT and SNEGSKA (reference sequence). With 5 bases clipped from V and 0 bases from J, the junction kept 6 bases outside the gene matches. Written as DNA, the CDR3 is TGCAGTGCTTTGGACAGGGGTCCCAGCACAGATACGCAGTATTTT. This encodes CSALDRGPSTDTQYF.

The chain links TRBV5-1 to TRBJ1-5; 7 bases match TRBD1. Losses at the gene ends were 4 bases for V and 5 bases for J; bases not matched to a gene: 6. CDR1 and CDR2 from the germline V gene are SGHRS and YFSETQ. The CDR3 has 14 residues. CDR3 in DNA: TGCGCCAGCAGCCTGGGAGGGGGCGATCAGCCCCAGCATTTT. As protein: CASSLGGGDQPQHF.

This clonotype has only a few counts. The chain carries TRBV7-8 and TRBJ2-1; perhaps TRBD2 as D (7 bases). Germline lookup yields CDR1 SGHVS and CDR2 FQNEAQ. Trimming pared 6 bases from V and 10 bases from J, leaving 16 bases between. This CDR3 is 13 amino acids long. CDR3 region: CASRKRGAREQFF. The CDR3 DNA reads TGTGCCAGCAGAAAACGGGGGGCGAGAGAGCAGTTCTTC.

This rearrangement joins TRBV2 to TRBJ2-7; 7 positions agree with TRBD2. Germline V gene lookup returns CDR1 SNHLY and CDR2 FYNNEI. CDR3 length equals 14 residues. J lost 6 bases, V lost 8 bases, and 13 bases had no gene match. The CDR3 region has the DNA TGTGCCAGCCTCCGGCGGGAGACCCAATCCGAGCAGTACTTC. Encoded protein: CASLRRETQSEQYF.

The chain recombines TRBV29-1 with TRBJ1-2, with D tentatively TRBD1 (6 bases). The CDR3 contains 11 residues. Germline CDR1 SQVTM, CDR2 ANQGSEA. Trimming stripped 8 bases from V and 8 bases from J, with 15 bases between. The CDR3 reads CSHVQGGGYTF. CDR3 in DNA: TGCAGCCATGTACAGGGCGGCGGCTACACCTTC.

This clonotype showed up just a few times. The CDR3 coding sequence is TGTGCCAGCAGTTTAGCGGGTGGGGTCGGCGCAGATACGCAGTATTTT. As protein: CASSLAGGVGADTQYF. V usage is TRBV12-3 or TRBV12-4 and J usage is TRBJ2-3; D unresolved. This CDR3 contains 16 residues. Trimming left V 0 bases short and J 4 bases short, with 14 bases between.

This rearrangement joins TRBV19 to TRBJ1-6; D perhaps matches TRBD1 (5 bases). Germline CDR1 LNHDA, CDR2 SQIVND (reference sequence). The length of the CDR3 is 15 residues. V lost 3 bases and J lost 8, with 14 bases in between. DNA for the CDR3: TGTGCCAGTAGTATTAACCCAGGGTTGGATTCACCCCTCCACTTT. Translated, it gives CASSINPGLDSPLHF. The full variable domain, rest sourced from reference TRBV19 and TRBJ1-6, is DGGITQSPKYLFRKEGQNVTLSCEQNLNHDAMYWYRQDPGQGLRLIYYSQIVNDFQKGDIAEGYSVSREKKESFPLTVTSAQKNPTAFYLCASSINPGLDSPLHFGNGTRLTVT.

CDR3: CSAPGLDSETQYF. For the CDR3, the DNA is TGCAGTGCCCCGGGACTAGATTCGGAGACCCAGTACTTC. This sequence joins TRBV20-1 and TRBJ2-5; TRBD2 aligns across 8 bases. V was pared by 6 bases and J by 5 bases, with 8 bases of the junction left unmatched. There are 13 residues in the CDR3. Germline CDR1 and CDR2: DFQATT and SNEGSKA (reference sequence).

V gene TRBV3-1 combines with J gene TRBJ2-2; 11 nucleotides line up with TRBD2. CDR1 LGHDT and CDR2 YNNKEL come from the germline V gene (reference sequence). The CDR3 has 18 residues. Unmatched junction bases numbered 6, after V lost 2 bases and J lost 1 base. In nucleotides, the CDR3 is TGTGCCAGCAGCCAAATGTGGCTAGCGGGAGGGAACACCGGGGAGCTGTTTTTT. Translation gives CASSQMWLAGGNTGELFF.

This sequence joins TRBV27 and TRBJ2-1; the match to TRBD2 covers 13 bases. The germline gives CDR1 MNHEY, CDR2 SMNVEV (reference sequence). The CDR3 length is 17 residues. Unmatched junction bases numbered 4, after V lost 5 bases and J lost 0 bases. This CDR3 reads CASSPRTSGSSYNEQFF. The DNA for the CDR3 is TGTGCCAGCAGTCCCCGGACTAGCGGGAGCTCCTACAATGAGCAGTTCTTC.

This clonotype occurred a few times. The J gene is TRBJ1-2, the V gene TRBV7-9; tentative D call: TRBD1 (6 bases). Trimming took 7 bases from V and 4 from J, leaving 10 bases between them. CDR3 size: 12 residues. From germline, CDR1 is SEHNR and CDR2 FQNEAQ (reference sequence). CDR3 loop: CASTSDSYGYTF. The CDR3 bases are TGTGCCAGCACCTCGGACAGCTATGGCTACACCTTC.

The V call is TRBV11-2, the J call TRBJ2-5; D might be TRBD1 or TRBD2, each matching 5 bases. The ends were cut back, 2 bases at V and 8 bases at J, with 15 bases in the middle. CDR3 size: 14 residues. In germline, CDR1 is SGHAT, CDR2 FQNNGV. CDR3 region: CASSLTGPGKTQYF. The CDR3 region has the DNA TGTGCCAGCAGCTTAACGGGACCGGGGAAAACCCAGTACTTC.

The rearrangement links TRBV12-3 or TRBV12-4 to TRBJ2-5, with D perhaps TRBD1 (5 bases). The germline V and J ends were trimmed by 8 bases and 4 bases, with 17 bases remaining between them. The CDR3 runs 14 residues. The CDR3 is CASGSRGIGETQYF. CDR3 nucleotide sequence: TGTGCCAGCGGTTCTAGGGGTATCGGAGAGACCCAGTACTTC.

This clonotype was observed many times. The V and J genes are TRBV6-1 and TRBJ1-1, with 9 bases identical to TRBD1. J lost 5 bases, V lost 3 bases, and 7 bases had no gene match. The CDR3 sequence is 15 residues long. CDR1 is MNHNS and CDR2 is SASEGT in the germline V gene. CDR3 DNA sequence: TGTGCCAGCAGTGATGCCGGGACAGGGAAGACTGAAGCTTTCTTT. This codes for CASSDAGTGKTEAFF.

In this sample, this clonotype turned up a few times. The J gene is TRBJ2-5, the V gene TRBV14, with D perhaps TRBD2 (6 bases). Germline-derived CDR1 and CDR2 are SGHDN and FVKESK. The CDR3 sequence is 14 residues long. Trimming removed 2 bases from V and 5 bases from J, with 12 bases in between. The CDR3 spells CASSQWQGLETQYF. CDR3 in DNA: TGTGCCAGCAGCCAATGGCAGGGACTGGAGACCCAGTACTTC.